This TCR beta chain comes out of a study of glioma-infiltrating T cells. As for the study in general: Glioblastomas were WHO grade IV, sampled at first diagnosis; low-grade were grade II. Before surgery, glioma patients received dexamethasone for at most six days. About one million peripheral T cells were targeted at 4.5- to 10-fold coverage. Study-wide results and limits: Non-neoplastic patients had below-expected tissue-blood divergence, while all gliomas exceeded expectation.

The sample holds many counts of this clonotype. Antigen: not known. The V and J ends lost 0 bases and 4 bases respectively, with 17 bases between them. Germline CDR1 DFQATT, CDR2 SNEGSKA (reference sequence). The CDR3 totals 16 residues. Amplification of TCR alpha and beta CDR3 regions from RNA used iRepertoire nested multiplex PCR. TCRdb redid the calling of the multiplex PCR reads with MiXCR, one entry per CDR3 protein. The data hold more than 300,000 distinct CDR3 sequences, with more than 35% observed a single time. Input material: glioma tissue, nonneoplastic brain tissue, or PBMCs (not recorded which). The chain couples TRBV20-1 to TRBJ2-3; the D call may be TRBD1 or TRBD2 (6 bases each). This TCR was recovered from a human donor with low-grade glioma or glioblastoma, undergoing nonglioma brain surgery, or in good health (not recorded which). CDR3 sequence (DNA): TGCAGTGCTAGAGAGGTCGCCGGAAGGGGGGCAGATACGCAGTATTTT. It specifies CSAREVAGRGADTQYF.